Listed below are T cell receptor beta chains from one sample, sequenced in a study of blood T cell repertoires in COVID-19. Sequencing was performed with immunoSEQ multiplex PCR; in TCRdb, only in-frame clones are kept and a portion is missing. This sample has 120,000 to 150,000 clones; approximately 90% occur once, and the top ten carry approximately 10%. Sequenced material: peripheral blood. The receptors shown here come from a woman older than 75 with acute or convalescent COVID-19. CDR3s include the opening cysteine and the closing phenylalanine or tryptophan. D genes are given only for firm matches. Size values are once, few and many counts, or a class for expanded clones, and some rows have none.

clone size: -
D gene: TRBD1
V gene: TRBV18
J gene: TRBJ1-4
CDR3 DNA: TGTGCCAGCTCACCGGGACAGACTAATGAAAAACTGTTTTTT
CDR3 protein: CASSPGQTNEKLFF

clone size: -
D gene: TRBD1
V gene: TRBV6-6
J gene: TRBJ1-2
CDR3 DNA: TGTGCCAGCAGCCAACAGGGGGCTCTTAAAAGTCATGGCTACACCTTC
CDR3 protein: CASSQQGALKSHGYTF

clone size: -
D gene: -
V gene: TRBV6-5
J gene: TRBJ1-6
CDR3 DNA: TGTGCCAGCAGTCGTACCCGACAGGCGAATTCACCCCTCCACTTT
CDR3 protein: CASSRTRQANSPLHF

clone size: -
D gene: TRBD1
V gene: TRBV7-2
J gene: TRBJ2-7
CDR3 DNA: TGTGCCAGCAGCTTGCCGGGACAGGTCGGCTACGAGCAGTACTTC
CDR3 protein: CASSLPGQVGYEQYF

clone size: -
D gene: -
V gene: TRBV5-1
J gene: TRBJ1-4
CDR3 DNA: TGCGCCAGCAGTCTCCTAACAGGGTCGGGGAATGAAAAACTGTTTTTT
CDR3 protein: CASSLLTGSGNEKLFF

clone size: -
D gene: -
V gene: TRBV5-1
J gene: TRBJ1-2
CDR3 DNA: TGCGCCAGCAGCTTTTTGGGGAGAAGTTCCTATGGCTACACCTTC
CDR3 protein: CASSFLGRSSYGYTF

clone size: -
D gene: -
V gene: TRBV6-2/TRBV6-3
J gene: TRBJ1-1
CDR3 DNA: TGTGCCAGCAGTTTAGTGGGGAGCACTGAAGCTTTCTTT
CDR3 protein: CASSLVGSTEAFF

clone size: few
D gene: -
V gene: TRBV29-1
J gene: TRBJ1-2
CDR3 DNA: TGCAGCGTTCGGGGGGCTTCTAACTATGGCTACACCTTC
CDR3 protein: CSVRGASNYGYTF

clone size: -
D gene: TRBD1
V gene: TRBV29-1
J gene: TRBJ1-1
CDR3 DNA: TGCAGCGTGGGACAGCCGAACACTGAAGCTTTCTTT
CDR3 protein: CSVGQPNTEAFF

clone size: few
D gene: -
V gene: TRBV11-1
J gene: TRBJ1-2
CDR3 DNA: TGTGCCAGCAGCAATCAGGGGAGCTATGGCTACACCTTC
CDR3 protein: CASSNQGSYGYTF

clone size: -
D gene: TRBD1
V gene: TRBV7-9
J gene: TRBJ2-7
CDR3 DNA: TGTGCCAGCAGCCCGGGACAGGGCTACGAGCAGTACTTC
CDR3 protein: CASSPGQGYEQYF

clone size: -
D gene: TRBD1
V gene: TRBV7-6
J gene: TRBJ2-1
CDR3 DNA: TGTGCCAGCAGCTTTGCAGGGGGCGCCTACAATGAGCAGTTCTTC
CDR3 protein: CASSFAGGAYNEQFF

clone size: -
D gene: -
V gene: TRBV12-3/TRBV12-4
J gene: TRBJ2-5
CDR3 DNA: TGTGCCAGCAGCATGACCCTGAGGGAGACCCAGTACTTC
CDR3 protein: CASSMTLRETQYF

clone size: -
D gene: -
V gene: TRBV5-1
J gene: TRBJ2-1
CDR3 DNA: TGCGCCAGCCCTGACATGCCCTCCCCCCGGTCGCCCTACAATGAGCAGTTCTTC
CDR3 protein: CASPDMPSPRSPYNEQFF

clone size: -
D gene: TRBD1
V gene: TRBV15
J gene: TRBJ1-4
CDR3 DNA: TGTGCCACCAGCAGAGGAGGGGGCGAAAGGGAAAAACTGTTTTTT
CDR3 protein: CATSRGGGEREKLFF

clone size: -
D gene: TRBD1
V gene: TRBV2
J gene: TRBJ2-5
CDR3 DNA: TGTGCCAGCCGCCGCCTAGGACAGGGACTTCAAGAGACCCAGTACTTC
CDR3 protein: CASRRLGQGLQETQYF

clone size: -
D gene: TRBD1
V gene: TRBV4-2
J gene: TRBJ1-6
CDR3 DNA: TGTGCCAGCAGTCCCAAGAGGGACAGCTATAATTCACCCCTCCACTTT
CDR3 protein: CASSPKRDSYNSPLHF

clone size: -
D gene: -
V gene: TRBV9
J gene: TRBJ2-1
CDR3 DNA: TGTGCCAGCAGCGTAGCTGCTCCGAGCTCCTACAATGAGCAGTTCTTC
CDR3 protein: CASSVAAPSSYNEQFF

clone size: -
D gene: -
V gene: TRBV7-6
J gene: TRBJ1-1
CDR3 DNA: TGTGCCAGCAGCTTAGGAGCAGGGATCGACACTGAAGCTTTCTTT
CDR3 protein: CASSLGAGIDTEAFF

clone size: -
D gene: -
V gene: TRBV10-3
J gene: TRBJ2-1
CDR3 DNA: TGTGCCATCGGACGCACGGGGGAGCAGTTCTTC
CDR3 protein: CAIGRTGEQFF

clone size: -
D gene: TRBD1
V gene: TRBV4-1
J gene: TRBJ1-2
CDR3 DNA: TGCGCCAGCAGCCAAGGGGGACAGGGGAGGCATGGCTACACCTTC
CDR3 protein: CASSQGGQGRHGYTF

clone size: -
D gene: TRBD1
V gene: TRBV24-1
J gene: TRBJ2-1
CDR3 DNA: TGTGCCACCAGTGATACGGGACAGGGGGACAATGAGCAGTTCTTC
CDR3 protein: CATSDTGQGDNEQFF

clone size: -
D gene: -
V gene: TRBV12-3/TRBV12-4
J gene: TRBJ1-1
CDR3 DNA: TGTGCCAGCAGTTTTCCTTACACTGAAGCTTTCTTT
CDR3 protein: CASSFPYTEAFF

clone size: -
D gene: -
V gene: TRBV5-5
J gene: TRBJ2-3
CDR3 DNA: TGTGCCAGCAGCTTTTACCGGGACATTAACACAGATACGCAGTATTTT
CDR3 protein: CASSFYRDINTDTQYF

clone size: -
D gene: -
V gene: TRBV21-1
J gene: TRBJ2-7
CDR3 DNA: TGTGCCAGCAGGGAGGGCAGGTTGTTCTACGAGCAGTACTTC
CDR3 protein: CASREGRLFYEQYF

clone size: -
D gene: -
V gene: TRBV30
J gene: TRBJ1-6
CDR3 DNA: TGTGCCTGGAGTGTACATCCTTCACCCCTCCACTTT
CDR3 protein: CAWSVHPSPLHF

clone size: -
D gene: -
V gene: TRBV4-2
J gene: TRBJ1-2
CDR3 DNA: TGTGCCAGCAGCCTAGAGGGGAAGGGGTCTAACTATGGCTACACCTTC
CDR3 protein: CASSLEGKGSNYGYTF

clone size: -
D gene: -
V gene: TRBV15
J gene: TRBJ1-2
CDR3 DNA: TGTGCCACCAGCAGAGCGGTCGGAGCCGCTAACTATGGCTACACCTTC
CDR3 protein: CATSRAVGAANYGYTF

clone size: -
D gene: TRBD2
V gene: TRBV19
J gene: TRBJ2-1
CDR3 DNA: TGTGCCAGTAGTATCAGCGGGGGGGCTGCCACCGGCGATGAGCAGTTCTTC
CDR3 protein: CASSISGGAATGDEQFF

clone size: -
D gene: -
V gene: TRBV7-9
J gene: TRBJ1-1
CDR3 DNA: TGTGCCAGCAGCTTTGGGGACATCACTGAAGCTTTCTTT
CDR3 protein: CASSFGDITEAFF

clone size: -
D gene: -
V gene: TRBV11-2
J gene: TRBJ2-1
CDR3 DNA: TGTGCCAGCAGCCCGCGGGGCTACAATGAGCAGTTCTTC
CDR3 protein: CASSPRGYNEQFF

clone size: few
D gene: -
V gene: TRBV2
J gene: TRBJ1-6
CDR3 DNA: TGTGCCAGCAGTGAAGGCAGGGGTAATTCACCCCTCCACTTT
CDR3 protein: CASSEGRGNSPLHF

clone size: once
D gene: -
V gene: TRBV6-6
J gene: TRBJ1-1
CDR3 DNA: TGTGCCAGCAGTCCTACCGGGACAAGTAAGAGGGCCACTGAAGCTTTCTTT
CDR3 protein: CASSPTGTSKRATEAFF

clone size: -
D gene: -
V gene: TRBV3-1/TRBV3-2
J gene: TRBJ1-3
CDR3 DNA: TGTGCCAGCAGCCAAGATGGCGGAAACACCATATATTTT
CDR3 protein: CASSQDGGNTIYF

clone size: -
D gene: -
V gene: TRBV6-5
J gene: TRBJ2-7
CDR3 DNA: TGTGCCAGCAGTTACTCGTATAACATTTACGAGCAGTACTTC
CDR3 protein: CASSYSYNIYEQYF

clone size: few
D gene: -
V gene: TRBV5-5
J gene: TRBJ1-5
CDR3 DNA: TGTGCCAGCAGCTTTAGGGAGGGGGTCCAGCCCCAGCATTTT
CDR3 protein: CASSFREGVQPQHF

clone size: few
D gene: -
V gene: TRBV4-3
J gene: TRBJ1-4
CDR3 DNA: TGCGCCAGCAGCCAAGATGCAGGGTTAGGAAAACTGTTTTTT
CDR3 protein: CASSQDAGLGKLFF

clone size: -
D gene: TRBD1
V gene: TRBV6-2/TRBV6-3
J gene: TRBJ1-4
CDR3 DNA: TGTGCCAGCAGTCTCCCGGGACAGGGGAAAAAACTGTTTTTT
CDR3 protein: CASSLPGQGKKLFF

clone size: -
D gene: TRBD1
V gene: TRBV7-9
J gene: TRBJ1-1
CDR3 DNA: TGTGGGGGACAGATGAACACTGAAGCTTTCTTT
CDR3 protein: CGGQMNTEAFF

clone size: once
D gene: -
V gene: TRBV5-1
J gene: TRBJ2-1
CDR3 DNA: TGCGCCAGCAGCTTGATCCCCTCAGGCGAGCAGTTCTTC
CDR3 protein: CASSLIPSGEQFF

clone size: -
D gene: -
V gene: TRBV9
J gene: TRBJ2-1
CDR3 DNA: TGTGCCAGCAGCGTAGACGGGGGCTCCTACAATGAGCAGTTCTTC
CDR3 protein: CASSVDGGSYNEQFF

clone size: once
D gene: TRBD1
V gene: TRBV10-1
J gene: TRBJ1-6
CDR3 DNA: TGCGCCAGCAGTGAGTCGACAGGGGCATCCTATAATTCACCCCTCCACTTT
CDR3 protein: CASSESTGASYNSPLHF

clone size: -
D gene: TRBD1
V gene: TRBV28
J gene: TRBJ1-2
CDR3 DNA: TGTGCCAGCAGTTCCCCGGGACAGGGCTTTACCTATGGCTACACCTTC
CDR3 protein: CASSSPGQGFTYGYTF

clone size: -
D gene: -
V gene: TRBV19
J gene: TRBJ2-1
CDR3 DNA: TGTGCCAGTAGTATAGACCGGTACAGGGTCTATGAGCAGTTCTTC
CDR3 protein: CASSIDRYRVYEQFF

clone size: -
D gene: TRBD1
V gene: TRBV6-5
J gene: TRBJ1-3
CDR3 DNA: TGTGCCAGCAGAGACACAGGGGGCAAAGGAAACACCATATATTTT
CDR3 protein: CASRDTGGKGNTIYF

clone size: -
D gene: TRBD1
V gene: TRBV5-8
J gene: TRBJ1-6
CDR3 DNA: TGTGCCAGCAGCTTGGATGGGACAGGGGCAAATTCACCCCTCCACTTT
CDR3 protein: CASSLDGTGANSPLHF

clone size: -
D gene: TRBD1
V gene: TRBV30
J gene: TRBJ1-4
CDR3 DNA: TGTGCCTGGAGTGATACAGGGGGGAGAGCTGAAAAACTGTTTTTT
CDR3 protein: CAWSDTGGRAEKLFF

clone size: -
D gene: TRBD2
V gene: TRBV6-1
J gene: TRBJ2-4
CDR3 DNA: TGTGCCAGCAGTGAACGGGGGGGGGCCAAAAACATTCAGTACTTC
CDR3 protein: CASSERGGAKNIQYF

clone size: -
D gene: TRBD1
V gene: TRBV30
J gene: TRBJ1-6
CDR3 DNA: TGTGCCTGGAGGGGAAGACAGGGGGGAAATTCACCCCTCCACTTT
CDR3 protein: CAWRGRQGGNSPLHF

clone size: -
D gene: -
V gene: TRBV7-2
J gene: TRBJ2-7
CDR3 DNA: TGTGCCAGCAGCTTGGACAGCCGCTCCTACGAGCAGTACTTC
CDR3 protein: CASSLDSRSYEQYF

clone size: -
D gene: TRBD1
V gene: TRBV15
J gene: TRBJ1-1
CDR3 DNA: TGTGCCACCAGCAGGACAGGGTCGTTGTCTGAAGCTTTCTTT
CDR3 protein: CATSRTGSLSEAFF

clone size: once
D gene: TRBD2
V gene: TRBV2
J gene: TRBJ2-1
CDR3 DNA: TGTGCCAGCAGTGAGTTAGCGGGGGGTTCCAGCTCCTACAATGAGCAGTTCTTC
CDR3 protein: CASSELAGGSSSYNEQFF

clone size: once
D gene: -
V gene: TRBV10-3
J gene: TRBJ2-3
CDR3 DNA: TGTGCCATCAGTGGCTCTAGCTCCCCTGAGGATACGCAGTATTTT
CDR3 protein: CAISGSSSPEDTQYF

clone size: -
D gene: -
V gene: TRBV7-9
J gene: TRBJ2-2
CDR3 DNA: TGTGCCAGCAGCGATCAGGCCGAAGTCGCGAACACCGGGGAGCTGTTTTTT
CDR3 protein: CASSDQAEVANTGELFF

clone size: -
D gene: -
V gene: TRBV29-1
J gene: TRBJ1-1
CDR3 DNA: TGCAGCGTTGAAGGTCAGATGAACACTGAAGCTTTCTTT
CDR3 protein: CSVEGQMNTEAFF

clone size: -
D gene: -
V gene: TRBV19
J gene: TRBJ1-5
CDR3 DNA: TGTGCCAGTACGACAGGACGGGGTCAGCCCCAGCATTTT
CDR3 protein: CASTTGRGQPQHF

clone size: -
D gene: TRBD1
V gene: TRBV7-2
J gene: TRBJ2-7
CDR3 DNA: TGTGCCAGCAGCTTGACAGGGAGTGGGTACGAGCAGTACTTC
CDR3 protein: CASSLTGSGYEQYF

clone size: -
D gene: -
V gene: TRBV6-1
J gene: TRBJ2-7
CDR3 DNA: TGTGCCAGCAGTGAAACTCCAGGGCCAAGCTCCTACGAGCAGTACTTC
CDR3 protein: CASSETPGPSSYEQYF

clone size: -
D gene: -
V gene: TRBV29-1
J gene: TRBJ1-3
CDR3 DNA: TGCAGCGTTGCCAACTCTGGAAACACCATATATTTT
CDR3 protein: CSVANSGNTIYF

clone size: few
D gene: -
V gene: TRBV7-9
J gene: TRBJ2-1
CDR3 DNA: TGTGCCAGCAGCTCAACAGCTTACAATGAGCAGTTCTTC
CDR3 protein: CASSSTAYNEQFF